This T cell receptor (beta chain) was identified in a study of blood T cell repertoires in COVID-19. Looking at the study overall: In each case, the material was cDNA or gDNA derived from T cells, B-cell-depleted T cells, or PBMCs.

Assay used: immunoSEQ multiplex PCR; TCRdb lists only in-frame clones, some missing. The repertoire includes about 240,000 clones, 80% to 95% of them detected once, and around 0.86% sits in the top ten. Germline assignment: CDR1 SEHNR and CDR2 FQNEAQ (reference sequence). This CDR3 has 17 amino acids. The V segment lost 0 bases and the J segment 5 bases; nucleotides outside the gene matches: 5. The origin of this receptor is a man aged 25 to 40 with COVID-19, enrolled during active disease. The specimen was peripheral blood. The genes are TRBV7-9 and TRBJ2-1, with 12 bases aligning to TRBD2. The CDR3 protein is CASSLALLAGGNNEQFF. CDR3 coding DNA: TGTGCCAGCAGCTTAGCGCTCCTAGCGGGGGGGAACAATGAGCAGTTCTTC.